The rows below give T cell receptor beta chains drawn from one sample of a study of beta chain features in type 1 diabetes. TCRdb's copy holds only in-frame clones and misses some; the assay was immunoSEQ multiplex PCR. Among some 250,000 clones, roughly a tenth were seen once, and the ten largest hold over 0.015%. The sample consisted of naive CD4+ T cells from blood. The receptors derive from a man aged 30 to 39 with type 1 diabetes. The CDR3 runs from the conserved cysteine through the conserved F or W. Fields, in order: D gene, J gene, clone size, V gene, CDR3 protein, CDR3 DNA. D genes are given only for firm matches. The size of a clone is reported for some rows only, either as once, few or many, or as a class for expanded clones.

.	TRBJ2-3	.	TRBV2	CASSVLSGRDTQYF	TGTGCCAGCAGTGTTCTTTCGGGTAGAGATACGCAGTATTTT
TRBD1	TRBJ2-7	few	TRBV4-1	CASSQDHTAGGHEQYF	TGCGCCAGCAGCCAAGACCATACGGCAGGGGGTCACGAGCAGTACTTC
.	TRBJ2-1	.	TRBV5-4	CASSPGQSSYNEQFF	TGTGCCAGCAGCCCGGGACAAAGCTCCTACAATGAGCAGTTCTTC
TRBD1	TRBJ1-2	few	TRBV28	CASRSGTGYGYTF	TGTGCCAGCAGATCCGGGACAGGCTATGGCTACACCTTC
.	TRBJ2-7	few	TRBV9	CASSAGYEQYF	TGTGCCAGCAGCGCGGGCTACGAGCAGTACTTC
TRBD1	TRBJ1-1	.	TRBV4-2	CASSQGGDRGRTEAFF	TGTGCCAGCAGCCAAGGAGGGGACAGGGGGCGGACTGAAGCTTTCTTT
.	TRBJ2-3	few	TRBV30	CAWSVRLGPTDTQYF	TGTGCCTGGAGTGTACGTCTGGGGCCCACAGATACGCAGTATTTT
.	TRBJ2-5	few	TRBV6-5	CASSRQGRRETQYF	TGTGCCAGCAGCCGCCAGGGGCGCCGGGAGACCCAGTACTTC
TRBD1	TRBJ1-2	few	TRBV19	CASSPRDRGHYGYTF	TGTGCCAGTAGTCCCCGGGACAGGGGGCACTATGGCTACACCTTC
TRBD2	TRBJ2-3	.	TRBV19	CASSKAGGGITDTQYF	TGTGCCAGTAGTAAAGCCGGCGGGGGGATCACAGATACGCAGTATTTT
.	TRBJ2-7	.	TRBV5-6	CASSLLGAPNYEQYF	TGTGCCAGCAGCTTGCTAGGAGCCCCTAACTACGAGCAGTACTTC
.	TRBJ2-2	few	TRBV4-2	CASSTGTGELFF	TGTGCCAGCAGCACCGGGACCGGGGAGCTGTTTTTT
.	TRBJ2-3	.	TRBV29-1	CSVILGGARDTQYF	TGCAGCGTGATCTTGGGGGGGGCAAGAGATACGCAGTATTTT
.	TRBJ2-5	.	TRBV6-6	CASSYTRTWRRETQYF	TGTGCCAGCAGCTATACTAGAACGTGGAGGAGGGAGACCCAGTACTTC
.	TRBJ2-5	few	TRBV6-6	CASSYMGAAKTQYF	TGTGCCAGCAGTTACATGGGGGCTGCGAAGACCCAGTACTTC
TRBD2	TRBJ2-3	.	TRBV7-2	CASSLAGLAGGDTQYF	TGTGCCAGCAGCTTAGCGGGACTAGCGGGAGGGGATACGCAGTATTTT
TRBD1	TRBJ2-1	.	TRBV5-4	CASSLGQGRNNEQFF	TGTGCCAGCAGCTTAGGACAGGGGCGGAACAATGAGCAGTTCTTC
.	TRBJ1-1	.	TRBV29-1	CSVETLGGRSEAFF	TGCAGCGTTGAAACGTTAGGCGGGCGCAGTGAAGCTTTCTTT
.	TRBJ2-7	few	TRBV19	CASKGGDTYEQYF	TGTGCCAGTAAAGGCGGTGATACCTACGAGCAGTACTTC
.	TRBJ2-7	few	TRBV7-2	CASSRISGSYEQYF	TGTGCCAGCAGCCGCATTAGCGGCTCCTACGAGCAGTACTTC
.	TRBJ1-4	.	TRBV12-5	CASGLGGDEKLFF	TGTGCTAGTGGTTTGGGGGGGGATGAAAAACTGTTTTTT
TRBD2	TRBJ2-7	.	TRBV6-1	CASSAIPLARDSYEQYF	TGTGCCAGCAGTGCTATTCCACTAGCGAGGGACTCCTACGAGCAGTACTTC
.	TRBJ1-2	.	TRBV2	CASSPEGVGYGYTF	TGTGCCAGTAGCCCCGAGGGGGTGGGCTATGGCTACACCTTC
.	TRBJ1-1	.	TRBV14	CASSSGLGRGTEAFF	TGTGCCAGCAGCTCAGGTCTGGGCCGGGGAACTGAAGCTTTCTTT
.	TRBJ2-1	.	TRBV11-2	CASSPRSYEQFF	TGTGCCAGCAGCCCGCGGAGCTATGAGCAGTTCTTC
TRBD2	TRBJ2-7	.	TRBV19	CASRGLAGDYEQYF	TGTGCCAGTCGAGGACTAGCGGGTGACTACGAGCAGTACTTC